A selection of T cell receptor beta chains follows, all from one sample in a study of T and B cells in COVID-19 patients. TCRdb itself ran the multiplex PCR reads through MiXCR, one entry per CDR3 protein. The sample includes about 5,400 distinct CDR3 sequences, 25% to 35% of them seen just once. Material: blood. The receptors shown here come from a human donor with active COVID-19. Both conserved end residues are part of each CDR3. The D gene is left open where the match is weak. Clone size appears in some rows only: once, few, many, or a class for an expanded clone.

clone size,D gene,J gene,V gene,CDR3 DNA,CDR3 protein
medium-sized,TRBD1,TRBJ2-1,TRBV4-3,TGCGCCAGCACCCGGGGACAGGGGACGGAGCAGTTCTTC,CASTRGQGTEQFF
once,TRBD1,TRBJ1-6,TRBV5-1,TGCGCCAGCAGCCTAGGACAGGGGATTAGTTCACCCCTCCACTTT,CASSLGQGISSPLHF
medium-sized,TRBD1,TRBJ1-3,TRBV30,TGTGCCTGGAGCAGGGGGCCGGGAAACACCATATATTTT,CAWSRGPGNTIYF
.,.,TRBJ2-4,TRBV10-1,TGCGCCAGCAGTGAGTCGAAATCCGGAGTGGGAAAAAACATTCAGTACTTC,CASSESKSGVGKNIQYF
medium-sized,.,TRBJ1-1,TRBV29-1,TGCAGCGTTGAAGATGGGTTTGACACTGAAGCTTTCTTT,CSVEDGFDTEAFF
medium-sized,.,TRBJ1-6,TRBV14,TGTGCCAGCAGCCAAGCAGTAGGGCCCCTCCACTTT,CASSQAVGPLHF
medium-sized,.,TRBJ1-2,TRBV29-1,TGCAGCGTATATGAAGGGACCACTAACTATGGCTACACCTTC,CSVYEGTTNYGYTF
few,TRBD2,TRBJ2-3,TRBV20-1,TGCAGTGTTCCGACTAGCGGGATAGATACGCAGTATTTT,CSVPTSGIDTQYF
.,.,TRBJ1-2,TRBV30,TGTGCCTGGAGGGGGCCCGGCTACACCTTC,CAWRGPGYTF
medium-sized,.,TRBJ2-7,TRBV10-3,TGTGCCATCAGTGAGCGTGAGTACTACGAGCAGTACTTC,CAISEREYYEQYF
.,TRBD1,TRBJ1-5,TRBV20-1,TGCAGTGCTAGGAGTTTAGGGGGCTCTGATCAGCCCCAGCATTTT,CSARSLGGSDQPQHF
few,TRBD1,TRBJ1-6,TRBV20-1,TGCAGTGCTAGATCGGGACAGGTCGGGACTAGTTCACCCCTCCACTTT,CSARSGQVGTSSPLHF
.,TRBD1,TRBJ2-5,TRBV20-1,TGCAGTGCTAGACACAGGGGTAAGGGAGAGACCCAGTACTTC,CSARHRGKGETQYF
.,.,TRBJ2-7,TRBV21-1,TGTCTGGAGGGGGCCCACGAGCAGTACTTC,CLEGAHEQYF
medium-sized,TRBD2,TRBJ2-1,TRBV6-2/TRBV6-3,TGTGCCAGCAGTAAGGGACTAGCGGGAGGGCCTAGCGATGAGCAGTTCTTC,CASSKGLAGGPSDEQFF